These T cell receptor beta chains were read from a single sample in a study of CD8 T cells in ankylosing spondylitis. From the 5' RACE reads, TCRdb called clonotypes with MiXCR, one entry per CDR3 protein. The sample includes around 480,000 distinct CDR3 sequences, about 15% seen only once; the top ten take under 1.2%. The sequenced material came from blood, either unsorted or a sorted T cell fraction (not recorded which). Receptors originate from a male donor with ankylosing spondylitis. The CDR3 runs from the conserved cysteine through the conserved F or W. The D gene is left open where the match is weak. Clone size, where shown, is once, few, many, or a class for clones that have expanded.

>few|TRBV28|TRBJ1-2|TRBD1
TGTGCCAGCAACTTACGACAGGGGCGAGATGGCTACACCTTC
CASNLRQGRDGYTF
>few|TRBV24-1|TRBJ2-7|.
TGTGCCACCAGTGATTTGTTTCTAGGTCAGTACGAGCAGTACTTC
CATSDLFLGQYEQYF
>many|TRBV20-1|TRBJ1-1|.
TGCAGTGCTAGACCTGGACGCATGAACACTGAAGCTTTCTTT
CSARPGRMNTEAFF
>once|TRBV5-1|TRBJ2-7|TRBD2
TGCGCCAGCAGCCCCGCGGGGGGCGCCGGGACCTACGAGCAGTACTTC
CASSPAGGAGTYEQYF
>.|TRBV20-1|TRBJ2-1|TRBD1
TGCAGTGCGCCGTTAGGGGGCGGGTTCTACAATGAGCAGTTCTTC
CSAPLGGGFYNEQFF
>few|TRBV12-3/TRBV12-4|TRBJ1-6|.
TGTGCCAGCAGTCCCCCTGGGGGGGGTTCACCCCTCCACTTT
CASSPPGGGSPLHF
>.|TRBV5-5|TRBJ1-2|.
TGTGCCAGCAGCTTGGAACCGCTGGTCTACACCTTC
CASSLEPLVYTF
>few|TRBV29-1|TRBJ1-2|TRBD1
TGCAGCGCCGGGACAGGGAACCAATATGGCTACACCTTC
CSAGTGNQYGYTF
>.|TRBV6-2/TRBV6-3|TRBJ2-1|TRBD2
TGTGCCAGCAGATCGAGCGGGAGCTCCTACAATGAGCAGTTCTTC
CASRSSGSSYNEQFF
>.|TRBV6-1|TRBJ2-1|.
TGTGCCAGCAGTGGGACTGTGTACAATGAGCAGTTCTTC
CASSGTVYNEQFF
>.|TRBV6-2/TRBV6-3|TRBJ2-7|.
TGTGCCAGCAGTTATCAGTCAACCTACGAGCAGTACTTC
CASSYQSTYEQYF
>.|TRBV11-2|TRBJ2-5|.
TGTGCCAGCAGCCTCCTCGGGGGCCGAGGAGAGACCCAGTACTTC
CASSLLGGRGETQYF
>few|TRBV10-3|TRBJ1-4|TRBD1
TGTGCCATCAGTAAAACCCCGGGACAGGGGCATCGCGTGGGGGAAAAACTGTTTTTT
CAISKTPGQGHRVGEKLFF
>many|TRBV11-2|TRBJ2-7|.
TGTGCCAGCAGCTTGTTCGTTGCGGTCTCCTACGAGCAGTACTTC
CASSLFVAVSYEQYF
>few|TRBV20-1|TRBJ2-2|TRBD1
TGCAGTGCTAGAGAGAGGGGGCCCGGGGAGCTGTTTTTT
CSARERGPGELFF
>few|TRBV20-1|TRBJ2-2|.
TGCAGTGCTAGAGATCACGGATCCGGGGAGCTGTTTTTT
CSARDHGSGELFF
>few|TRBV2|TRBJ2-1|.
TGTGCCAGCAGTGAAAAGCCGTACAATGAGCAGTTCTTC
CASSEKPYNEQFF
>.|TRBV18|TRBJ2-3|.
TGTGCCAGCTCACGGGGCCTCGCAGATACGCAGTATTTT
CASSRGLADTQYF
>few|TRBV14|TRBJ2-2|TRBD1
TGTGCCAGCAGCCGATCCGGGACAGGGCTAGTCACCGGGGAGCTGTTTTTT
CASSRSGTGLVTGELFF
>.|TRBV7-3|TRBJ1-1|TRBD1
TGTGCCAGCAGCGCTACAGGGGGGAACACTGAAGCTTTCTTT
CASSATGGNTEAFF